This TCR beta chain was captured in a study of T cells in localized non-small cell lung cancer. Findings and caveats of the study: Of the top 100 tumor clones, median roughly 55 were in adjacent lung, approximately 28 among its top 100. Tumor trailed uninvolved adjacent lung in T cell clonality, which peaked there. Investigators sequenced only a single tumor region, leaving heterogeneity possible. With higher T cell density in blood came longer overall survival.

With regard to this clone: Its antigen is not known.

Here immunoSEQ multiplex PCR was the method, and the copy in TCRdb shows in-frame clones only, minus some. Altogether around 29,000 clones are present, 78% being singletons, with the ten largest covering 33%. Germline V gene sequence: CDR1 MNHNS, CDR2 SASEGT. This CDR3 has 15 residues. The V gene end was trimmed by 3 bases and the J gene end by 7 bases; junction bases not matched to a gene: 6. This sequence was found in a male donor older than 55 with stage II squamous cell lung carcinoma. The chain is built from TRBV6-1 and TRBJ1-3, with TRBD1 matching 10 bases. The material was peripheral blood, obtained before any cancer treatment. CDR3 sequence: CASSDEGQGRNTIYF. DNA for the CDR3: TGTGCCAGCAGTGACGAGGGACAGGGGAGGAACACCATATATTTT.